Below are 28 T cell receptor beta chains sequenced from a single sample in a study of blood T cell repertoires in COVID-19. The protocol was immunoSEQ multiplex PCR, while the TCRdb copy is restricted to in-frame clones and leaves out a portion. The sample holds around 290,000 clones; roughly nine tenths are singletons and the top ten take approximately 2.5%. Sequencing was carried out using PBMCs or T cells enriched from blood (not recorded which). The receptor set was obtained from a woman between 18 and 29 years old who had recovered from COVID-19.

The genes are TRBV7-3 and TRBJ2-3; 7 bases are a match to TRBD2. The CDR3 is 15 amino acids. Trimming cost V 2 bases and J 0 bases; bases outside gene matches: 2. Germline V gene lookup returns CDR1 SGHTA and CDR2 FQGTGA. The CDR3 nucleotides read TGTGCCAGCAGCTTACAGGGACTAAGCACAGATACGCAGTATTTT. It encodes CASSLQGLSTDTQYF. Full variable domain (outside the CDR3, taken from reference TRBV7-3 and TRBJ2-3): GAGVSQTPSNKVTEKGKYVELRCDPISGHTALYWYRQSLGQGPEFLIYFQGTGAADDSGLPNDRFFAVRPEGSVSTLKIQRTERGDSAVYLCASSLQGLSTDTQYFGPGTRLTVL.

Only one count was recorded for this clone. This rearrangement joins TRBV4-1 to TRBJ2-7; D is undetermined. Germline V gene lookup returns CDR1 MGHRA and CDR2 YSYEKL. V lost 0 bases and J 1 base, leaving 7 bases between the germline ends. There are 14 residues in the CDR3. This CDR3 is CASSQEAQSYEQYF. In DNA, the CDR3 is TGCGCCAGCAGCCAAGAAGCACAGTCCTACGAGCAGTACTTC.

This sequence joins TRBV27 and TRBJ2-7; D perhaps matches TRBD2 (5 bases). V lost 6 bases and J lost 2, with 14 bases in between. This CDR3 has 14 residues. Germline V gene sequence: CDR1 MNHEY, CDR2 SMNVEV (reference sequence). In DNA form, the CDR3 reads TGTGCCAGCAGGTCGACCGGGATTACCTACGAGCAGTACTTC. Encoded protein: CASRSTGITYEQYF.

V and J are TRBV11-3 and TRBJ2-1; no clear D. Trimming removed 0 bases from V and 5 bases from J, with 5 bases in between. CDR3 size: 13 residues. The V gene's germline CDR1 is SGHNT and CDR2 YENEEA. CDR3 in amino acids: CASSLELDNEQFF. The CDR3 DNA sequence: TGTGCCAGCAGCTTAGAACTCGACAATGAGCAGTTCTTC.

This rearrangement joins TRBV6-2 or TRBV6-3 to TRBJ1-5; a possible D gene is TRBD1 (5 bases). V dropped 0 bases and J dropped 4 bases, with 13 bases sitting between them. The CDR3 loop spans 16 amino acids. Germline V gene data show CDR1 as MNHEY and CDR2 as SVGEGT. This CDR3 reads CASSYSNFRANQPQHF. CDR3 sequence (DNA): TGTGCCAGCAGTTACTCGAACTTCAGGGCAAATCAGCCCCAGCATTTT.

The V and J genes are TRBV10-3 and TRBJ1-2, with 11 bases that match TRBD1. Trimming cost V 3 bases and J 6 bases; bases outside gene matches: 15. In germline, CDR1 is ENHRY, CDR2 SYGVKD. The length of the CDR3 is 18 residues. The CDR3 DNA is TGTGCCATCAGTGACTTGGACAGGGGGCGAGGTTCGGGTGATGGCTACACCTTC. This sequence encodes CAISDLDRGRGSGDGYTF.

The V call is TRBV30, the J call TRBJ2-1, with 7 bases fitting TRBD1. Looked up from germline, CDR1 is GTSNPN and CDR2 is SVGIG (reference sequence). Trimming at V came to 0 bases and at J to 3 bases, leaving 17 bases not matched to a gene. CDR3 length equals 19 residues. In nucleotides, the CDR3 is TGTGCCTGGAGTGTACTTCGACAGGGACGGTTCACTTTCTACAATGAGCAGTTCTTC. Translated: CAWSVLRQGRFTFYNEQFF.

The J gene is TRBJ2-7, the V gene TRBV12-3 or TRBV12-4; weak D call: TRBD1 (5 bases). This CDR3 has 13 amino acids. V lost 4 bases and J 3 bases, leaving 10 bases between the germline ends. CDR3 DNA sequence: TGTGCCAGCAGTTCCAGGGTAGGCTACGAGCAGTACTTC. Its protein product is CASSSRVGYEQYF.

The rearrangement joins TRBV24-1 to TRBJ2-5; D is possibly TRBD1 (5 bases). There are 14 residues in the CDR3. Per the germline V gene, CDR1 is KGHDR and CDR2 is SFDVKD. V was pared by 2 bases and J by 4 bases, with 10 bases between. The CDR3 region is CATSDSVQGETQYF. In nucleotides, the CDR3 is TGTGCCACCAGTGATTCGGTCCAGGGAGAGACCCAGTACTTC.

The sample holds one count of this clone. This chain connects TRBV25-1 to TRBJ1-4; 8 positions agree with TRBD1. The V segment lost 5 bases and the J segment 6 bases; nucleotides outside the gene matches: 8. CDR1 MGHDK and CDR2 SYGVNS come from the germline V gene. The length of the CDR3 is 15 residues. The CDR3 DNA reads TGTGCCAGCAGTCCGTCGGACAGGGCTGATGAAAAACTGTTTTTT. Translating it yields CASSPSDRADEKLFF.

The chain has TRBV4-3 and TRBJ1-4; no definite D call. V lost 1 base and J lost 5, with 11 bases in between. In germline, CDR1 is LGHNA, CDR2 YSLEER. The CDR3 has 15 residues. The CDR3 here is CASSQGQAVNEKLFF. The CDR3 DNA is TGCGCCAGCAGCCAAGGGCAGGCAGTCAATGAAAAACTGTTTTTT.

V usage is TRBV7-2 and J usage is TRBJ1-1; D unclear. This CDR3 spans 14 amino acids. Trimming cost V 5 bases and J 11 bases, with 21 bases left between them. Germline V gives CDR1 SGHTA, CDR2 FQGNSA. CDR3 DNA: TGTGCCAGCAGCGACCTAGGTGGGTTACCCGGGGCTTTCTTT. Its protein product is CASSDLGGLPGAFF.

The chain has TRBV7-9 and TRBJ1-1; 7 nucleotides agree with TRBD1. This CDR3 is built from 12 residues. The V and J ends lost 5 bases and 7 bases, in that order; junction bases with no gene match: 4. Germline lookup yields CDR1 SEHNR and CDR2 FQNEAQ (reference sequence). The CDR3 sequence: CASSGDSREAFF. DNA of the CDR3: TGTGCCAGCAGCGGGGACAGTCGTGAAGCTTTCTTT.

The gene calls are TRBV2 and TRBJ2-7, with a weak D call TRBD1 (6 bases). V was trimmed by 4 bases and J by 3 bases, leaving 10 bases between them. This CDR3 contains 13 residues. Germline V gene lookup returns CDR1 SNHLY and CDR2 FYNNEI. DNA for the CDR3: TGTGCCAGCAGTGGTTCAGGGGACTACGAGCAGTACTTC. It codes for CASSGSGDYEQYF.

This clone was observed a single time. The genes are TRBV18 and TRBJ2-5; possible D gene TRBD1, 6 bases. V gave up 2 bases and J gave up 8 bases, with 18 bases separating them. The CDR3 runs 15 residues. Germline V gene data show CDR1 as KGHSH and CDR2 as LQKENI. Here the CDR3 DNA reads TGTGCCAGCTCACCAAGTACAGGACAGACCAAAACCCAGTACTTC. The encoded protein is CASSPSTGQTKTQYF.

This chain links TRBV25-1 with TRBJ1-1; no clear D gene. The germline gives CDR1 MGHDK, CDR2 SYGVNS. This CDR3 comprises 13 residues. V was trimmed by 1 base and J by 0 bases, leaving 3 bases between them. CDR3 sequence (DNA): TGTGCCAGCAGTGAATCGTTGAACACTGAAGCTTTCTTT. It codes for CASSESLNTEAFF.

This clone appeared a few times. J is TRBJ2-1 and V is TRBV2; D gene unclear. CDR3 length: 13 amino acids. The germline gives CDR1 SNHLY, CDR2 FYNNEI. The germline V and J ends were trimmed by 5 bases and 1 base, with 6 bases remaining between them. This chain's CDR3 is CASSTRSYNEQFF. The CDR3 bases are TGTGCCAGCAGTACCAGATCCTACAATGAGCAGTTCTTC.

The V call is TRBV7-8, the J call TRBJ2-5; TRBD2 agrees at 8 bases. There are 14 residues in the CDR3. With V trimmed by 6 bases and J by 2 bases, 5 bases remained unmatched. The V gene's germline CDR1 is SGHVS and CDR2 FQNEAQ. The CDR3 bases are TGTGCCAGCAGTCCCGCGGGGGGACAAGAGACCCAGTACTTC. Its protein product is CASSPAGGQETQYF.

CDR3 bases: TGTGCCAGCAAAATAGGGGGAGGGGGAAAAGAGACCCAGTACTTC. Its translation is CASKIGGGGKETQYF. The rearrangement uses TRBV2 and TRBJ2-5; D might be TRBD2 (7 bases). V was clipped by 7 bases and J by 3 bases, with 18 bases between them. This CDR3 has 15 residues. CDR1 and CDR2 (germline): SNHLY, FYNNEI.

This clone was counted only a few times. This chain connects TRBV10-3 to TRBJ2-3; 12 bases line up with TRBD2. With V trimmed by 3 bases and J by 2 bases, 12 bases remained unmatched. The germline V gene has CDR1 ENHRY and CDR2 SYGVKD. CDR3 length equals 19 residues. CDR3 residues: CAISDDPASGRAPTDTQYF. CDR3 nucleotide sequence: TGTGCCATCAGTGACGATCCGGCTAGCGGGAGGGCCCCCACAGATACGCAGTATTTT.

The gene calls are TRBV5-1 and TRBJ1-2; D ambiguous. The germline V gene encodes CDR1 SGHRS and CDR2 YFSETQ. The CDR3 length is 17 residues. V lost 4 bases and J 2 bases, leaving 21 bases between the germline ends. The CDR3 nucleotides are TGCGCCAGCAGCCAACGAGAGAGACGGAGGACCAACTATGGCTACACCTTC. Translated, it gives CASSQRERRRTNYGYTF. The entire variable domain, with the rest obtained from reference TRBV5-1 and TRBJ1-2, is as follows: KAGVTQTPRYLIKTRGQQVTLSCSPISGHRSVSWYQQTPGQGLQFLFEYFSETQRNKGNFPGRFSGRQFSNSRSEMNVSTLELGDSALYLCASSQRERRRTNYGYTFGSGTRLTVV.

The chain carries TRBV5-1 and TRBJ2-1, with TRBD2 identical over 12 bases. CDR1 and CDR2 (germline): SGHRS, YFSETQ. V dropped 5 bases and J dropped 9; count of bases not matched to a gene: 9. The length of the CDR3 is 15 residues. DNA for the CDR3: TGCGCCAGCAGACGGACTAGCGGGGTAGGAGGTGAGCAGTTCTTC. Translating it yields CASRRTSGVGGEQFF.

The V call is TRBV7-9, the J call TRBJ2-7; D uncertain. There are 12 residues in the CDR3. The V and J ends lost 5 bases and 6 bases respectively, with 11 bases between them. Germline V gene lookup returns CDR1 SEHNR and CDR2 FQNEAQ (reference sequence). The CDR3 sequence: CASSHPGGEQYF. The CDR3 DNA reads as TGTGCCAGCAGCCACCCAGGTGGCGAGCAGTACTTC.

Only one count was recorded for this clone. The chain is built from TRBV7-9 and TRBJ1-5; 7 bases align to TRBD1. Germline-derived CDR1 and CDR2 are SEHNR and FQNEAQ (reference sequence). V trimming: 4 bases; J trimming: 1 base; junction bases outside the gene matches: 16. CDR3 length: 19 amino acids. CDR3 bases: TGTGCCAGCAGCTCCCCAGCTACGACAGGGCCGTGGAGCAATCAGCCCCAGCATTTT. Residues: CASSSPATTGPWSNQPQHF. The whole variable domain, filled in from reference TRBV7-9 and TRBJ1-5, reads DTGVSQNPRHKITKRGQNVTFRCDPISEHNRLYWYRQTLGQGPEFLTYFQNEAQLEKSRLLSDRFSAERPKGSFSTLEIQRTEQGDSAMYLCASSSPATTGPWSNQPQHFGDGTRLSIL.

CDR3 DNA sequence: TGCGCCAGCAGTGGGACTAGCGGGCTCAATGAGCAGTTCTTC. Residues: CASSGTSGLNEQFF. V and J are TRBV10-2 and TRBJ2-1, with TRBD2 identical over 11 bases. The CDR3 contains 14 residues. The V and J ends lost 4 bases and 6 bases, in that order; junction bases with no gene match: 2. Germline V gene sequence: CDR1 WSHSY, CDR2 SAAADI.

This clone was counted a single time. The chain uses TRBV11-2 and TRBJ2-1; D might be TRBD2 (5 bases). With 1 base removed from V and 10 bases from J, the gap between germline ends came to 8 bases. From germline, CDR1 is SGHAT and CDR2 FQNNGV. CDR3 size: 12 residues. The CDR3 sequence is CASSLGLLEQFF. CDR3 nucleotides: TGTGCCAGCAGCTTAGGACTACTAGAGCAGTTCTTC. Full variable domain (remainder filled in from reference TRBV11-2 and TRBJ2-1): EAGVAQSPRYKIIEKRQSVAFWCNPISGHATLYWYQQILGQGPKLLIQFQNNGVVDDSQLPKDRFSAERLKGVDSTLKIQPAKLEDSAVYLCASSLGLLEQFFGPGTRLTVL.

The chain links TRBV18 to TRBJ2-2; no reliable D call. The CDR3 sequence is 15 residues long. Trimming shortened V by 6 bases and J by 0 bases, and 11 bases separated the two germline ends. Looked up from germline, CDR1 is KGHSH and CDR2 is LQKENI. The CDR3 coding sequence is TGTGCCAGCTCCCCGATGGAGCCGAACACCGGGGAGCTGTTTTTT. It encodes CASSPMEPNTGELFF. Full variable domain (missing parts from reference TRBV18 and TRBJ2-2): NAGVMQNPRHLVRRRGQEARLRCSPMKGHSHVYWYRQLPEEGLKFMVYLQKENIIDESGMPKERFSAEFPKEGPSILRIQQVVRGDSAAYFCASSPMEPNTGELFFGEGSRLTVL.

The chain has TRBV30 and TRBJ1-4, with unresolved D. The CDR3 runs to 13 residues. Germline-derived CDR1 and CDR2 are GTSNPN and SVGIG (reference sequence). V lost 7 bases and J 0 bases, leaving 9 bases between the germline ends. CDR3 coding DNA: TGTGCCTACACAGCTGCAACTAATGAAAAACTGTTTTTT. Translated, it gives CAYTAATNEKLFF.